This is a list of T cell receptor beta chains from one sample in a study of blood T cell repertoires in COVID-19. Sequencing used immunoSEQ multiplex PCR; TCRdb keeps in-frame clones, though not all of them. The table has about 52,000 clones, about 88% seen once. Sequenced sample: peripheral blood. Receptors originate from a human donor with active COVID-19. The donor label of this sample is uncertain. CDR3s include the opening cysteine and the closing phenylalanine or tryptophan. D genes are given only for firm matches. Size values are once, few and many counts, or a class for expanded clones, and some rows have none.

TRBV7-2	.	TRBJ2-1	.	TGTGCCAGCAGCTTACCGTCGGGGTCCACTGAGCAGTTCTTC	CASSLPSGSTEQFF
TRBV18	.	TRBJ1-1	.	TGTGCCAGCTCACCAGGGGCGGAAGCTTTCTTT	CASSPGAEAFF
TRBV19	TRBD2	TRBJ2-7	.	TGTGCCAGTAGTTACCCTAAGGGACTAGCGGGGATCTACGAGCAGTACTTC	CASSYPKGLAGIYEQYF
TRBV7-3	TRBD1	TRBJ2-3	.	TGTGCCAGCAGCTTAACGGGCGGACAGGGGGCGAAAGGGACAGATACGCAGTATTTT	CASSLTGGQGAKGTDTQYF
TRBV5-1	TRBD1	TRBJ1-1	.	TGCGCCAGCAGCTTCGGGACAGGGAACACTGAAGCTTTCTTT	CASSFGTGNTEAFF
TRBV7-2	.	TRBJ1-6	.	TGTGCCAGCTTGGGGGGGACTGGCAATTCACCCCTCCACTTT	CASLGGTGNSPLHF
TRBV19	TRBD1	TRBJ2-7	.	TGTGCCACCTCATCAGGGACAGGCTCCTACGAGCAGTACTTC	CATSSGTGSYEQYF
TRBV6-2/TRBV6-3	TRBD2	TRBJ2-7	.	TGTGCCAGCAGTTTTAGCGGGTACTACGAGCAGTACTTC	CASSFSGYYEQYF
TRBV6-4	TRBD1	TRBJ1-6	.	TGTGCCAGCAGTGAGCTCGGACAGGGTGGTTCACCCCTCCACTTT	CASSELGQGGSPLHF
TRBV5-4	TRBD2	TRBJ2-7	.	TGTGCCAGCAGCCCTAGCGGGGGGCTTTACGAGCAGTACTTC	CASSPSGGLYEQYF
TRBV4-1	TRBD2	TRBJ2-1	.	TGCGCCAGCAGCCAAGATAGGAGCGGGGGGGCGGGAAATGAGCAGTTCTTC	CASSQDRSGGAGNEQFF
TRBV6-2/TRBV6-3	.	TRBJ1-1	.	TGTGCCAGCAGTTATTCAGGGACTGGCACTGAAGCTTTCTTT	CASSYSGTGTEAFF
TRBV5-1	.	TRBJ2-3	.	TGCGCCAGCAGCTTAGGCCTAGCCACAGATACGCAGTATTTT	CASSLGLATDTQYF
TRBV6-5	TRBD2	TRBJ2-1	.	TGTGCCAGCAGCCTCACGAGCGGGGGGTTCAATGAGCAGTTCTTC	CASSLTSGGFNEQFF
TRBV19	.	TRBJ2-1	.	TGTGCCAGTACCAACTCAGGTTACAATGAGCAGTTCTTC	CASTNSGYNEQFF
TRBV27	.	TRBJ1-5	.	TGTGCCAGCAGTCCAGGGACACTCGAGAGGAACAATCAGCCCCAGCATTTT	CASSPGTLERNNQPQHF
TRBV3-1/TRBV3-2	TRBD2	TRBJ2-2	.	TGTGCCAGCAGCCAAGCTGGGGGGGACACCGGGGAGCTGTTTTTT	CASSQAGGDTGELFF
TRBV29-1	.	TRBJ2-4	.	TGCAGCGTTATTCTAGGCCAGGGAGCCAAAAACATTCAGTACTTC	CSVILGQGAKNIQYF
TRBV5-1	TRBD2	TRBJ2-7	few	TGCGCCAGCAGCTTGGTGGGGGGGAGCTACGAGCAGTACTTC	CASSLVGGSYEQYF
TRBV7-8	.	TRBJ1-4	many	TGTGCCAGCAGCCCCCGCGCCGAAAAACTGTTTTTT	CASSPRAEKLFF
TRBV2	TRBD1	TRBJ2-7	.	TGTGCCAGCAGATACCGGGACAGGGTTTACGAGCAGTACTTC	CASRYRDRVYEQYF
TRBV24-1	TRBD1	TRBJ2-2	.	TGTGCCACCAGAGGACAGGCGAACACCGGGGAGCTGTTTTTT	CATRGQANTGELFF
TRBV3-1/TRBV3-2	TRBD1	TRBJ1-1	.	TGTGCCAGCAGCGTACAGGGGGCCAACTCTGAAGCTTTCTTT	CASSVQGANSEAFF
TRBV19	TRBD2	TRBJ2-2	.	TGTGCCAGTAGTATTGCGGGGGTCAGTTCGGAGCTGTTTTTT	CASSIAGVSSELFF
TRBV5-1	.	TRBJ2-5	.	TGCGCCAGCAAACCTAGCAACCAAGAGACCCAGTACTTC	CASKPSNQETQYF
TRBV7-9	TRBD1	TRBJ1-1	.	TGTGCCAGCAGTCCGACCGGGACAGGGGCTTTCGGCGCTTTCTTT	CASSPTGTGAFGAFF
TRBV18	TRBD2	TRBJ2-7	.	TGTGCCAGCTCACCAATACGACTAGCGGGGGGGCCTAGTCCCTACGAGCAGTACTTC	CASSPIRLAGGPSPYEQYF
TRBV7-6	TRBD2	TRBJ2-5	.	TGTGCCAGCAGCTTAGCCAGCGGGGTAATCCAAGAGACCCAGTACTTC	CASSLASGVIQETQYF
TRBV2	.	TRBJ1-1	.	TGTGCCAGCAGATCCACAGAGTCGAACACTGAAGCTTTCTTT	CASRSTESNTEAFF
TRBV18	.	TRBJ1-1	.	TGTGCCAGCTCACCAGGGGGGATTGAAGCTTTCTTT	CASSPGGIEAFF
TRBV19	.	TRBJ1-1	.	TGTGCCAGTAGTATGGACGGGGGAAGGGCTGAAGCTTTCTTT	CASSMDGGRAEAFF
TRBV2	TRBD1	TRBJ1-3	.	TGTGCCAGCAGCCGGGACAGCCCTGGCTCTGGAAACACCATATATTTT	CASSRDSPGSGNTIYF
TRBV10-2	TRBD1	TRBJ2-7	.	TGCGCCAGCAGTCCAGGGGGCTACGAGCAGTACTTC	CASSPGGYEQYF
TRBV29-1	TRBD1	TRBJ1-1	few	TGCAGCGTTGAAAGTACAGGGGGCAGGGGTGAAGCTTTCTTT	CSVESTGGRGEAFF
TRBV19	.	TRBJ2-6	few	TGTGCCAGTAGTAAGGACAGCTCTGGGGCCAACGTCCTGACTTTC	CASSKDSSGANVLTF
TRBV27	.	TRBJ2-7	once	TGTGCCAGCAGTTCTAAGGGACAAGTTTACTACGAGCAGTACTTC	CASSSKGQVYYEQYF
TRBV7-3	.	TRBJ2-5	once	TGTGCCAGCAGCTTTGCGGGGAACCAAGAGACCCAGTACTTC	CASSFAGNQETQYF
TRBV27	TRBD1	TRBJ2-3	once	TGTGCCAGCAGTTTATCCGGGACAGGGGCTTTCACAGATACGCAGTATTTT	CASSLSGTGAFTDTQYF
TRBV5-5	.	TRBJ1-1	.	TGTGCCAGCAGCTGGGACCTTTTCGTTACAGGGAGGGGTGAAGCTTTCTTT	CASSWDLFVTGRGEAFF
TRBV2	.	TRBJ1-5	.	TGTGCCAGCAGTGACCGGCAGGGATATCAGCCCCAGCATTTT	CASSDRQGYQPQHF
TRBV18	.	TRBJ1-2	.	TGTGCCAGCTCAGCTACTCAAACCAACAACTATGGCTACACCTTC	CASSATQTNNYGYTF
TRBV19	TRBD1	TRBJ2-1	.	TGTGCCAGTAGCCCTGACAGGGGACGATCGCAGTTCTTC	CASSPDRGRSQFF
TRBV6-5	.	TRBJ2-1	.	TGTGCCAGCAGGGGGCGGGGTGGTTTCGATGAGCAGTTCTTC	CASRGRGGFDEQFF
TRBV5-1	TRBD1	TRBJ2-1	.	TGCGCCAGCAGCTCAGGACAGGGGAGGGATGAGCAGTTCTTC	CASSSGQGRDEQFF
TRBV7-2	.	TRBJ2-1	.	TGTGCCAGCAGCTTAAGTAGGACTCTGGGGAATGAGCAGTTCTTC	CASSLSRTLGNEQFF
TRBV4-2	.	TRBJ2-7	.	TGTGCCAGCAGCCAAGACAGAAATAATAACTACGAGCAGTACTTC	CASSQDRNNNYEQYF
TRBV7-2	.	TRBJ1-4	.	TGTGCCAGCAGCCCTTTTACAGGGCCCCATGCCCCTAATGAAAAACTGTTTTTT	CASSPFTGPHAPNEKLFF
TRBV7-9	.	TRBJ1-3	.	TGTGCCAGCAGCTTAAGCACTTCTGGAAACACCATATATTTT	CASSLSTSGNTIYF
TRBV6-2/TRBV6-3	.	TRBJ2-5	.	TGTGCCAGCAGTTACTCAGACTTGATGGAGACCCAGTACTTC	CASSYSDLMETQYF
TRBV29-1	.	TRBJ1-2	.	TGCAGCGTTGAAGATCTTCGGGTGAACTATGGCTACACCTTC	CSVEDLRVNYGYTF
TRBV5-5	.	TRBJ2-7	once	TGTGCCAGCAGCTTGCTTGAGTTCGGGGAAAACTACGAGCAGTACTTC	CASSLLEFGENYEQYF
TRBV5-5	.	TRBJ2-1	few	TGTGCCAGCAGCTTGGGAGCCTACAATGAGCAGTTCTTC	CASSLGAYNEQFF
TRBV27	.	TRBJ1-1	few	TGTGCCAGCCGATTTCTAAGTCAGGTGAACACTGAAGCTTTCTTT	CASRFLSQVNTEAFF
TRBV6-6	.	TRBJ2-5	.	TGTGCCAGCGGGAAGTCGGGGAGAATGGAGACCCAGTACTTC	CASGKSGRMETQYF
TRBV15	.	TRBJ2-5	.	TGTGCCACCAGCAGGGGGGACTCCCTAGAGACCCAGTACTTC	CATSRGDSLETQYF